The 25 T cell receptor beta chains presented below share a single source sample, sequenced in a study of control samples from healthy donors and cancer patients. Method: immunoSEQ multiplex PCR; TCRdb's copy keeps in-frame clones and lacks some. The table lists 150,000 to 200,000 clones, approximately 93% of them singletons. Sequencing was carried out using blood. The receptors come from a woman in her thirties or forties in good health.

V usage is TRBV3-1 (or the pseudogene TRBV3-2) and J usage is TRBJ2-3, with D perhaps given as TRBD1 or TRBD2 (6 bases each). V was shortened by 3 bases and J by 4 bases, with 20 bases between the two germline ends. The CDR3 spans 17 residues. The germline CDR1 and CDR2 sequences are LGHDT and YNNKEL (reference sequence). CDR3 region: CASSQLVGGGHPDTQYF. DNA of the CDR3: TGTGCCAGCAGCCAGCTTGTGGGGGGCGGTCACCCAGATACGCAGTATTTT.

The CDR3 nucleotides read TGTGCCAGCAGCTTACCTAGCACAGATACGCAGTATTTT. Its protein is CASSLPSTDTQYF. The chain joins TRBV11-2 to TRBJ2-3; D not certain. Trimming stripped 2 bases from V and 0 bases from J, with 3 bases between. The CDR3 is 13 residues long. Germline V lookup: CDR1 SGHAT, CDR2 FQNNGV.

This clone was detected only once. The CDR3 is CASSKGTEAFF. The CDR3 nucleotides are TGTGCCAGCAGTAAGGGGACTGAAGCTTTCTTT. The chain carries TRBV12-3 or TRBV12-4 and TRBJ1-1, with TRBD1 as a possible D gene (5 bases). V was clipped by 5 bases and J by 5 bases, with 6 bases between them. This CDR3 contains 11 residues.

The rearrangement uses TRBV28 and TRBJ1-5; 8 nucleotides line up with TRBD1. Germline V lookup: CDR1 MDHEN, CDR2 SYDVKM. The junction had 4 bases not matched to a gene; V was cut back by 6 bases and J by 6 bases. The CDR3 length is 13 residues. CDR3 protein: CASRTGAIQPQHF. CDR3 bases: TGTGCCAGCAGGACAGGGGCAATTCAGCCCCAGCATTTT.

V usage is TRBV6-6 and J usage is TRBJ1-1; D call uncertain. The CDR3 runs 13 residues. Deletions cut 4 bases from V and 7 bases from J, with 13 bases between. CDR1 and CDR2 from the germline V gene are MNHNY and SVGAGI (reference sequence). CDR3 DNA sequence: TGTGCCAGCAGTTTTCCTTCTGGGCATGAAGCTTTCTTT. This codes for CASSFPSGHEAFF.

Regarding this clone: Germline is not matched at one junction end, which may reflect a read error. The same CDR3 arises from other DNA sequences in this sample as well. This CDR3 reads CASRRDSSGNTIYF. The CDR3 nucleotides read TGTGCAAGCAGGAGGGACAGCTCTGGAAACACCATATATTTT. The rearrangement links TRBV2 to TRBJ1-3, with TRBD1 matching over 7 bases. The CDR3 has 14 amino acids. Germline V gene sequence: CDR1 SNHLY, CDR2 FYNNEI.

J is TRBJ2-3 and V is TRBV6-2 or TRBV6-3; D perhaps matches TRBD2 (7 bases). V shed 0 bases and J shed 4 bases, with 17 bases lying between them. CDR1 is MNHEY, CDR2 SVGEGT, per germline. The CDR3 spans 17 residues. CDR3 region: CASSYSALRGGADTQYF. CDR3 in DNA: TGTGCCAGCAGTTACTCAGCCTTGAGGGGGGGTGCAGATACGCAGTATTTT.

V usage is TRBV19 and J usage is TRBJ1-1, with no clear D. CDR3 size: 11 residues. V gave up 5 bases and J gave up 7 bases, with 8 bases separating them. The germline CDR1 and CDR2 sequences are LNHDA and SQIVND (reference sequence). The CDR3 DNA reads TGTGCCAGTAGTGAGGGTGTTGAAGCTTTCTTT. Encoded protein: CASSEGVEAFF.

The chain uses TRBV4-1 and TRBJ2-1; 9 bases are shared with TRBD1. The CDR3 length is 15 residues. Germline V gene lookup returns CDR1 MGHRA and CDR2 YSYEKL. V gave up 3 bases and J gave up 7 bases; unmatched junction bases: 7. The CDR3 reads CASSHLRDRVNEQFF. The CDR3 DNA reads as TGCGCCAGCAGCCACCTACGGGACAGGGTAAATGAGCAGTTCTTC.

The chain combines TRBV4-3 with TRBJ1-1, with TRBD1 identical over 9 bases. From germline, CDR1 is LGHNA and CDR2 YSLEER. The J segment lost 5 bases and the V segment lost 1 base, leaving 5 bases of the junction unmatched. This CDR3 has 15 residues. CDR3 nucleotides: TGCGCCAGCAGCCAAGTAGGGACAGGGCGTACTGAAGCTTTCTTT. Amino acid sequence: CASSQVGTGRTEAFF.

This chain connects TRBV19 to TRBJ2-4, with 7 positions matching TRBD2. Germline V CDR1 and CDR2: LNHDA, SQIVND (reference sequence). CDR3 length equals 15 residues. V dropped 3 bases and J dropped 0; count of bases not matched to a gene: 2. The CDR3 sequence: CASSIGGEAKNIQYF. The CDR3 bases are TGTGCCAGTAGTATTGGGGGGGAAGCCAAAAACATTCAGTACTTC.

The chain is built from TRBV9 and TRBJ2-1; 9 positions agree with TRBD2. The CDR3 sequence is 17 residues long. Germline assignment: CDR1 SGDLS and CDR2 YYNGEE. V lost 0 bases, J lost 7 bases, and 11 bases stayed unmatched. The CDR3 reads CASSVVSSGAYINEQFF. The CDR3 nucleotides read TGTGCCAGCAGCGTAGTGTCTAGCGGGGCCTATATTAATGAGCAGTTCTTC. Together with reference TRBV9 and TRBJ2-1, the CDR3 gives the full variable domain: DSGVTQTPKHLITATGQRVTLRCSPRSGDLSVYWYQQSLDQGLQFLIQYYNGEERAKGNILERFSAQQFPDLHSELNLSSLELGDSALYFCASSVVSSGAYINEQFFGPGTRLTVL.

This rearrangement joins TRBV11-3 to TRBJ2-2; D unresolved. The length of the CDR3 is 14 residues. The germline gives CDR1 SGHNT, CDR2 YENEEA. Trimming left V 4 bases short and J 5 bases short, with 11 bases between. The DNA for the CDR3 is TGTGCCAGCAGCTCCAACTATGAGACCGGGGAGCTGTTTTTT. Protein sequence: CASSSNYETGELFF. Combining the CDR3 with reference TRBV11-3 and TRBJ2-2 gives the whole variable domain EAGVVQSPRYKIIEKKQPVAFWCNPISGHNTLYWYLQNLGQGPELLIRYENEEAVDDSQLPKDRFSAERLKGVDSTLKIQPAELGDSAVYLCASSSNYETGELFFGEGSRLTVL.

This chain joins TRBV5-4 and TRBJ1-1; 8 nucleotides match TRBD1. J was trimmed by 12 bases and V by 3 bases; bases with no gene match: 10. The CDR3 runs to 13 residues. The germline CDR1 and CDR2 sequences are SGHNT and YYREEE (reference sequence). This CDR3 is CASSSNQGQGTFF. As DNA, the CDR3 is TGTGCCAGCAGCTCCAACCAAGGACAGGGCACTTTCTTT.

This chain connects TRBV9 to TRBJ1-4; tentatively, D is TRBD1 (6 bases). Germline V gene data show CDR1 as SGDLS and CDR2 as YYNGEE. Trimming pared 0 bases from V and 6 bases from J, leaving 12 bases between. The CDR3 spans 15 residues. The CDR3 DNA sequence: TGTGCCAGCAGCGTAGGGGGAGGGGGGGATGAAAAACTGTTTTTT. Translation gives CASSVGGGGDEKLFF.

The chain is built from TRBV7-9 and TRBJ1-3, with D hard to call. CDR1 and CDR2 from the germline V gene are SEHNR and FQNEAQ (reference sequence). V lost 1 base, J lost 0 bases, and 10 bases lay in between. This CDR3 is built from 16 residues. As DNA, the CDR3 is TGTGCCAGCAGCTTAGGGGTCTTGACCTCTGGAAACACCATATATTTT. It translates to CASSLGVLTSGNTIYF. Filled out from reference TRBV7-9 and TRBJ1-3, the complete variable domain reads DTGVSQNPRHKITKRGQNVTFRCDPISEHNRLYWYRQTLGQGPEFLTYFQNEAQLEKSRLLSDRFSAERPKGSFSTLEIQRTEQGDSAMYLCASSLGVLTSGNTIYFGEGSWLTVV.

The rearrangement uses TRBV5-8 and TRBJ1-5; TRBD1 might be the D (5 bases). The V gene lost 4 bases and the J gene lost 2 bases, with 25 bases spanning the gap. CDR1 is SGHTS, CDR2 YDEGEE, per germline. CDR3 length: 19 residues. DNA of the CDR3: TGTGCCAGCAGCCGCCAACCTAGGGCCGGGGGGTTTGGCAATCAGCCCCAGCATTTT. Translating it yields CASSRQPRAGGFGNQPQHF.

The CDR3 region is CASSHDRGVGNQPQHF. The CDR3, as DNA: TGCGCCAGCAGCCATGACAGGGGGGTTGGCAATCAGCCCCAGCATTTT. The chain couples TRBV4-3 to TRBJ1-5; 9 positions match TRBD1. Germline trimming cut 3 bases from V and 2 bases from J; bases unmatched to any gene: 5. CDR3 size: 16 residues. The germline V gene has CDR1 LGHNA and CDR2 YSLEER.

A few counts support this clone. V gene TRBV9 combines with J gene TRBJ1-6; TRBD1 aligns across 8 bases. Germline CDR1 SGDLS, CDR2 YYNGEE. Losses at the gene ends were 2 bases for V and 8 bases for J; bases not matched to a gene: 0. This CDR3 has 13 residues. The CDR3 coding sequence is TGTGCCAGCAGCGTGGACAGGGATTCACCCCTCCACTTT. Translation: CASSVDRDSPLHF.

The J gene is TRBJ1-1, the V gene TRBV19; a weak D match, TRBD1 (6 bases). This CDR3 has 13 amino acids. The germline V and J ends were trimmed by 3 bases and 3 bases, with 8 bases remaining between them. CDR1 and CDR2 (germline): LNHDA, SQIVND (reference sequence). This CDR3 reads CASSIGQHTEAFF. The CDR3 DNA is TGTGCCAGTAGTATCGGACAGCACACTGAAGCTTTCTTT.

V usage is TRBV5-4 and J usage is TRBJ2-1, with 10 positions matching TRBD1. Germline V CDR1 and CDR2: SGHNT, YYREEE (reference sequence). There are 15 residues in the CDR3. J lost 2 bases, V lost 5 bases, and 4 bases had no gene match. The CDR3 reads CASRPDRGAYNEQFF. The CDR3 coding sequence is TGTGCCAGCAGACCGGACAGGGGGGCCTACAATGAGCAGTTCTTC. Looking up the rest from reference TRBV5-4 and TRBJ2-1 gives the full variable domain: ETGVTQSPTHLIKTRGQQVTLRCSSQSGHNTVSWYQQALGQGPQFIFQYYREEENGRGNFPPRFSGLQFPNYSSELNVNALELDDSALYLCASRPDRGAYNEQFFGPGTRLTVL.

The chain is built from TRBV19 and TRBJ1-5; TRBD1 matches at 10 bases. Germline V CDR1 and CDR2: LNHDA, SQIVND (reference sequence). Trimming at V came to 3 bases and at J to 2 bases, leaving 4 bases not matched to a gene. CDR3 length equals 16 residues. This CDR3 is CASSISGTGGNQPQHF. DNA of the CDR3: TGTGCCAGTAGTATCTCGGGGACAGGGGGCAATCAGCCCCAGCATTTT.

The gene calls are TRBV30 and TRBJ1-4; D gene ambiguous. Germline assignment: CDR1 GTSNPN and CDR2 SVGIG (reference sequence). This CDR3 spans 12 amino acids. Trimming removed 0 bases from V and 7 bases from J, with 6 bases in between. The CDR3 reads CAWSVSREKLFF. The CDR3, as DNA: TGTGCCTGGAGTGTATCCCGTGAAAAACTGTTTTTT.

The J gene is TRBJ1-2, the V gene TRBV3-1 (or the pseudogene TRBV3-2); D is ambiguous. From germline, CDR1 is LGHDT and CDR2 YNNKEL (reference sequence). Trimming took 0 bases from V and 5 from J, leaving 7 bases between them. The CDR3 length is 13 residues. The CDR3 DNA follows: TGTGCCAGCAGCCAAGATACCCTGTATGGCTACACCTTC. Translated, it gives CASSQDTLYGYTF.

This chain connects TRBV5-1 to TRBJ2-3, with D possibly being TRBD2 (5 bases). V lost 8 bases to trimming and J lost 4 bases, with 17 bases between them. The germline gives CDR1 SGHRS, CDR2 YFSETQ. The CDR3 spans 14 residues. The CDR3 loop reads CASRREEGPDTQYF. CDR3 nucleotides: TGCGCCAGTCGACGGGAAGAAGGGCCAGATACGCAGTATTTT.